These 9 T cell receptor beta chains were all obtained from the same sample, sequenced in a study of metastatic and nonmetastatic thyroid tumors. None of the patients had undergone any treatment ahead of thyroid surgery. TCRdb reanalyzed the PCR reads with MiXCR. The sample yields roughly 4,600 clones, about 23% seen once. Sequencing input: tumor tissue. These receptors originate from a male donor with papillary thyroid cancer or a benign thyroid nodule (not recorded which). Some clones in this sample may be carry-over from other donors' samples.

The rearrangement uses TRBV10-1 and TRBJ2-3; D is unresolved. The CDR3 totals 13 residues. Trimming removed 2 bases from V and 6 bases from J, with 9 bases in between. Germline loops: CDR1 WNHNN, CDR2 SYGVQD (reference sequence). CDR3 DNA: TGCGCCAGCAGTGAGGGTAGTCCGGATACGCAGTATTTT. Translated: CASSEGSPDTQYF.

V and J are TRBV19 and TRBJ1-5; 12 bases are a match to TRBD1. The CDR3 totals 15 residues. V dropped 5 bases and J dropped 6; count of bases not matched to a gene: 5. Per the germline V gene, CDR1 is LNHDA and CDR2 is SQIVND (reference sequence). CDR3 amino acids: CASSLGTGGGQPQHF. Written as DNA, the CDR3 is TGTGCCAGTAGTTTGGGGACAGGGGGCGGTCAGCCCCAGCATTTT. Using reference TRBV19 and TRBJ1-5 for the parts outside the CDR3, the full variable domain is DGGITQSPKYLFRKEGQNVTLSCEQNLNHDAMYWYRQDPGQGLRLIYYSQIVNDFQKGDIAEGYSVSREKKESFPLTVTSAQKNPTAFYLCASSLGTGGGQPQHFGDGTRLSIL.

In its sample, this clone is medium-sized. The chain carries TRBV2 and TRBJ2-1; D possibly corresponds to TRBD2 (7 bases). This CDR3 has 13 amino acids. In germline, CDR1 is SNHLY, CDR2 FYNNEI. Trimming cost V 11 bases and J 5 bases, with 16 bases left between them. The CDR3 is CAGEGGVDNEQFF. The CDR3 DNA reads TGTGCCGGGGAGGGGGGAGTAGACAATGAGCAGTTCTTC.

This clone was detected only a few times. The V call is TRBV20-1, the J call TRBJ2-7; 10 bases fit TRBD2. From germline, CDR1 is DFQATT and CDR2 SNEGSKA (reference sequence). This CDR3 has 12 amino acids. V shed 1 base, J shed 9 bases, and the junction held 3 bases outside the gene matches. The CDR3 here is CSARGTSGGQYF. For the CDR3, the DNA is TGCAGTGCTAGAGGGACTAGCGGCGGGCAGTACTTC.

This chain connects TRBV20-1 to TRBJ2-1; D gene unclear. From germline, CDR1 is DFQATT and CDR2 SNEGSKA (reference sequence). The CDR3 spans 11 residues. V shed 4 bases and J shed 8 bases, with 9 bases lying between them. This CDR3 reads CSATFSDEQFF. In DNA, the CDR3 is TGCAGTGCTACGTTCTCCGATGAGCAGTTCTTC.

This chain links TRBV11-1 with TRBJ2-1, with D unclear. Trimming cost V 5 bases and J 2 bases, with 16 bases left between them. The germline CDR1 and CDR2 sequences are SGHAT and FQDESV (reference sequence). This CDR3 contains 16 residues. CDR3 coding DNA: TGTGCCAGCAGCCCAGATGGATATCCCCCCTACAATGAGCAGTTCTTC. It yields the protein CASSPDGYPPYNEQFF.

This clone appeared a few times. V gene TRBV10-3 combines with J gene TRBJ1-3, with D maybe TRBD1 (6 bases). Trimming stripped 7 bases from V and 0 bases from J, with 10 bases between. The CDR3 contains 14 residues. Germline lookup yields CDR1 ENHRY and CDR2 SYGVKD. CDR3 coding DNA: TGTGCCATCACCAGGACAGACTCTGGAAACACCATATATTTT. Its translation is CAITRTDSGNTIYF.

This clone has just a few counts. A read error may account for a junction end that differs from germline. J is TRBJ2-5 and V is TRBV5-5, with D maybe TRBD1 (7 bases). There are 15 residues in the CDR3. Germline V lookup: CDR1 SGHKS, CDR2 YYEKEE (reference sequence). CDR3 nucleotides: TGTGCCATCAGCTTTTCAGGGGGGACCCAAGAGACCCAGTACTTC. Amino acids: CAISFSGGTQETQYF.

This chain's CDR3 is CASSDNYEQYF. The CDR3 DNA sequence: TGCGCCAGCAGTGATAACTACGAGCAGTACTTC. The chain joins TRBV10-2 to TRBJ2-7; D is ambiguous. CDR1 and CDR2 from the germline V gene are WSHSY and SAAADI. The CDR3 has 11 residues. With 3 bases removed from V and 3 bases from J, the gap between germline ends came to 3 bases.